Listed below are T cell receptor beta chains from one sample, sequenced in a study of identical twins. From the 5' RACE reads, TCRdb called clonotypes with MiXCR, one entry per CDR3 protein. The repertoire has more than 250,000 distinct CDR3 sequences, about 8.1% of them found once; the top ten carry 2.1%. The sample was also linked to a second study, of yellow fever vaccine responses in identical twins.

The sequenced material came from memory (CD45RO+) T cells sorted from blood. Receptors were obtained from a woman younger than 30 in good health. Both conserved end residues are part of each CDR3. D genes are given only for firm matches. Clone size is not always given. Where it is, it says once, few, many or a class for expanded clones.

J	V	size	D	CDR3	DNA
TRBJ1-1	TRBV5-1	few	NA	CASSSLGGAQDTEAFF	TGCGCCAGCAGCTCCCTGGGGGGGGCGCAGGACACTGAAGCTTTCTTT
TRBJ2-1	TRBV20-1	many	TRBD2	CSARVPWGTSGSNEQFF	TGCAGTGCTAGAGTCCCTTGGGGGACTAGCGGCTCCAATGAGCAGTTCTTC
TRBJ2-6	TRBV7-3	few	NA	CASSSKRGTSSSGANVLTF	TGTGCCAGCAGCTCGAAAAGGGGGACATCCAGCTCTGGGGCCAACGTCCTGACTTTC
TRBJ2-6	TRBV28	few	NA	CASRARTGGASGANVLTF	TGTGCCAGCCGCGCGAGAACTGGGGGGGCCTCTGGGGCCAACGTCCTGACTTTC
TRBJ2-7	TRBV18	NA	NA	CASSPPGVGEQYF	TGTGCCAGCTCACCACCAGGCGTGGGCGAGCAGTACTTC
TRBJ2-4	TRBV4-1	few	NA	CASSQGILANIQYF	TGCGCCAGCAGCCAAGGGATCCTAGCAAACATTCAGTACTTC
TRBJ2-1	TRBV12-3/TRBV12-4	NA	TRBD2	CASSLATSVGNEQFF	TGTGCCAGCAGTTTAGCGACTAGCGTGGGAAATGAGCAGTTCTTC
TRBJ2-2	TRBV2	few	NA	CASSEVGSTGELFF	TGTGCCAGCAGTGAGGTGGGGTCCACCGGGGAGCTGTTTTTT
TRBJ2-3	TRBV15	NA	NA	CATSSRVGKDTQYF	TGTGCCACCAGCAGTCGGGTGGGTAAAGATACGCAGTATTTT
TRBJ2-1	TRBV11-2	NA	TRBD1	CASSSQTGEKRNEQFF	TGTGCCAGCAGCTCACAGACAGGGGAGAAAAGGAATGAGCAGTTCTTC
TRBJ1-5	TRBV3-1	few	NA	CASSPPGNNQPQHF	TGTGCCAGCAGCCCTCCGGGGAACAATCAGCCCCAGCATTTT
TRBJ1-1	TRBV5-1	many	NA	CASNIGGANTEAFF	TGCGCCAGCAACATTGGGGGGGCGAACACTGAAGCTTTCTTT
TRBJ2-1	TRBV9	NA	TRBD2	CASSVDSGVSNEQFF	TGTGCCAGCAGCGTAGATAGCGGGGTAAGCAATGAGCAGTTCTTC
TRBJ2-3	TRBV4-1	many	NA	CASSQGGGQNPTDTQYF	TGCGCCAGCAGCCAAGGCGGGGGACAGAACCCCACAGATACGCAGTATTTT
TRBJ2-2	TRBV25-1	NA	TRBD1	CASSGGTGLRGGELFF	TGTGCCAGCAGTGGCGGGACAGGGCTTCGGGGCGGGGAGCTGTTTTTT
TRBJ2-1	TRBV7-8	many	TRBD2	CASSFPKSGRRDNEQFF	TGTGCCAGCAGCTTCCCTAAGAGCGGGAGGAGGGACAATGAGCAGTTCTTC
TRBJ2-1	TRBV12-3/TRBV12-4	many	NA	CASSLGLALRPSEQFF	TGTGCCAGCAGTTTAGGGCTGGCCCTCCGACCCAGTGAGCAGTTCTTC
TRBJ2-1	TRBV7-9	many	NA	CASSLGGWAVYNEQFF	TGTGCCAGCAGCTTAGGGGGCTGGGCGGTTTACAATGAGCAGTTCTTC
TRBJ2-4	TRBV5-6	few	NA	CASSSLPPKNIQYF	TGTGCCAGCAGCTCCTTACCCCCCAAAAACATTCAGTACTTC
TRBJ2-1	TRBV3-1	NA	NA	CASSRYGDNEQFF	TGTGCCAGCAGCCGTTACGGGGACAATGAGCAGTTCTTC
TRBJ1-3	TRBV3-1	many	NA	CASSQGAEVYTIYF	TGTGCCAGCAGCCAAGGGGCGGAAGTCTACACCATATATTTT
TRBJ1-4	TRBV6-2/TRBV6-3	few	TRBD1	CASSTRQGVSDNEKLFF	TGTGCCAGCAGTACACGACAGGGGGTCTCGGATAATGAAAAACTGTTTTTT
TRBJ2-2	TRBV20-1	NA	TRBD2	CSAREGFTGELFF	TGCAGTGCGAGGGAGGGGTTCACCGGGGAGCTGTTTTTT
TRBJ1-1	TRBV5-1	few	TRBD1	CASSYMTGGATEAFF	TGCGCCAGCAGCTACATGACAGGGGGTGCCACTGAAGCTTTCTTT
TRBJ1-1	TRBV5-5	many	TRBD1	CASSLGDSLNTEAFF	TGTGCCAGCAGCTTGGGGGACAGTCTGAACACTGAAGCTTTCTTT
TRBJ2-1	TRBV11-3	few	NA	CASSPSWNEQFF	TGTGCCAGCAGCCCCAGCTGGAATGAGCAGTTCTTC
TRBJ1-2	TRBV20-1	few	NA	CSAHDGIYGYTF	TGCAGTGCTCATGACGGTATCTATGGCTACACCTTC
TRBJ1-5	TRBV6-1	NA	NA	CASRAEQGTQPQHF	TGTGCCAGCAGGGCAGAACAGGGTACGCAGCCCCAGCATTTT
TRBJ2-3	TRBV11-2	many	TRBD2	CASSISGADTQYF	TGTGCCAGCAGCATTAGCGGGGCAGATACGCAGTATTTT
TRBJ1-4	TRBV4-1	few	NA	CASSRALNEKLFF	TGCGCCAGCAGCCGAGCCCTTAATGAAAAACTGTTTTTT
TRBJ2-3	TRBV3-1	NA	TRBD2	CASSRLTSGGAGSDTQYF	TGTGCCAGCAGCCGGCTCACTAGCGGGGGGGCAGGTTCAGATACGCAGTATTTT
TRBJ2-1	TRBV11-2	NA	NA	CASSLVLAQFF	TGTGCCAGCAGCTTAGTTCTAGCCCAGTTCTTC
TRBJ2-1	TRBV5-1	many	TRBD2	CASSEGTRNEQFF	TGCGCCAGCAGCGAAGGGACTAGGAATGAGCAGTTCTTC
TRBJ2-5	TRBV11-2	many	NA	CASSFLLGDGETQYF	TGTGCCAGCAGCTTTCTGTTAGGAGACGGGGAGACCCAGTACTTC
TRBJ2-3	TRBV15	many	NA	CATSRDSADPTDTQYF	TGTGCCACCAGCAGAGATTCGGCGGACCCCACAGATACGCAGTATTTT